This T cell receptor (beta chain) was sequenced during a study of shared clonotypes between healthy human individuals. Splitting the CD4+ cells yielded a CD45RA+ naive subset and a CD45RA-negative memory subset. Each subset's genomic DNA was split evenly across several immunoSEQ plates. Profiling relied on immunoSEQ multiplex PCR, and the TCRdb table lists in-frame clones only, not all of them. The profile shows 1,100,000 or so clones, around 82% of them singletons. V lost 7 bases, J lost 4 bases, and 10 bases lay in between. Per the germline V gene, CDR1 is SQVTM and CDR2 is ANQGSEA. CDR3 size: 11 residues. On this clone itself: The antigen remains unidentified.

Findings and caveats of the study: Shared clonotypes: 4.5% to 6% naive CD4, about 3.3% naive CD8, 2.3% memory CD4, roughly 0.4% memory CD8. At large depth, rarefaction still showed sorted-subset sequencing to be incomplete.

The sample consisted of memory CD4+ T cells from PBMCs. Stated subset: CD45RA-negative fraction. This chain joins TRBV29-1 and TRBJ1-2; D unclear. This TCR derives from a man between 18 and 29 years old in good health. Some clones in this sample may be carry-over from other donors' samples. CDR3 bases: TGCAGCGGGAAGTTCCCCTATGGCTACACCTTC. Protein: CSGKFPYGYTF.